Listed below are T cell receptor beta chains from one sample, sequenced in a study of PD-L1 blockade in urothelial cancer. Produced via immunoSEQ multiplex PCR; TCRdb's table is partial and in-frame only. The profile shows about 50,000 clones, about four fifths of them singletons. The sample was PBMCs, taken around atezolizumab (anti-PD-L1) treatment. The source is a man aged 70-80 years with urothelial cancer. CDR3s include the opening cysteine and the closing phenylalanine or tryptophan. Fields, in order: CDR3 protein, CDR3 DNA, V gene, J gene, CDR3 length, D gene, clone size. D genes are given only for firm matches. Some rows mark clone size as missing; the rest say once, few, many or name a class of expanded clone.

CDR3: CSVGMASGSATFF; DNA: TGCAGCGTTGGTATGGCTAGCGGGAGTGCAACGTTCTTC; V: TRBV29-1; J: TRBJ2-1; length: 13; D: TRBD2; size: -
CDR3: CASSLSGLAGPKNIQYF; DNA: TGTGCCAGCAGCTTGTCTGGGCTAGCGGGGCCCAAAAACATTCAGTACTTC; V: TRBV5-6; J: TRBJ2-4; length: 17; D: TRBD2; size: -
CDR3: CASSFSGVYTDTQYF; DNA: TGTGCCAGCAGTTTTTCGGGGGTGTACACAGATACGCAGTATTTT; V: TRBV28; J: TRBJ2-3; length: 15; D: -; size: -
CDR3: CASSLGAGGRDEQFF; DNA: TGCGCCAGCAGCTTGGGGGCAGGGGGCAGGGATGAGCAGTTCTTC; V: TRBV5-1; J: TRBJ2-1; length: 15; D: TRBD1; size: large
CDR3: CASSLELGTDTQYF; DNA: TGTGCCAGCAGCTTAGAGCTCGGCACAGATACGCAGTATTTT; V: TRBV7-9; J: TRBJ2-3; length: 14; D: -; size: -
CDR3: CASSFTGEQYF; DNA: TGCGCCAGCAGCTTTACCGGGGAGCAGTACTTC; V: TRBV5-1; J: TRBJ2-7; length: 11; D: -; size: -
CDR3: CASSLSLSGRYSYEQYF; DNA: TGTGCCAGCAGTTTATCATTGAGCGGGCGTTACTCCTACGAGCAGTACTTC; V: TRBV27; J: TRBJ2-7; length: 17; D: -; size: -
CDR3: CATTGGYGYTF; DNA: TGTGCCACCACAGGGGGCTATGGCTACACCTTC; V: TRBV10-3; J: TRBJ1-2; length: 11; D: TRBD1; size: -
CDR3: CASRLPRGLARASTDTQYF; DNA: TGTGCCAGCAGGCTCCCCCGGGGACTAGCGAGGGCGAGCACAGATACGCAGTATTTT; V: TRBV2; J: TRBJ2-3; length: 19; D: TRBD2; size: -
CDR3: CASSIGQGVGGYTF; DNA: TGCGCCAGCAGCATCGGACAGGGGGTGGGAGGCTACACCTTC; V: TRBV5-1; J: TRBJ1-2; length: 14; D: TRBD1; size: -
CDR3: CASSQGGGRLNTGELFF; DNA: TGTGCCAGCAGTCAAGGGGGCGGGAGGCTTAACACCGGGGAGCTGTTTTTT; V: TRBV2; J: TRBJ2-2; length: 17; D: -; size: few
CDR3: CASSTYRGKIAGELFF; DNA: TGTGCCAGCAGCACATACAGGGGCAAGATAGCCGGGGAGCTGTTTTTT; V: TRBV7-9; J: TRBJ2-2; length: 16; D: TRBD1; size: -
CDR3: CASSPDSTSSYNEQFF; DNA: TGCGCCAGCAGCCCTGACAGTACCAGCTCCTACAATGAGCAGTTCTTC; V: TRBV5-1; J: TRBJ2-1; length: 16; D: -; size: -
CDR3: CATKTSGGSYNEQFF; DNA: TGTGCCACCAAGACTAGCGGGGGCTCCTACAATGAGCAGTTCTTC; V: TRBV6-1; J: TRBJ2-1; length: 15; D: TRBD2; size: -
CDR3: CASSLETSVGETQYF; DNA: TGTGCTAGCAGCTTAGAGACTAGCGTCGGTGAGACCCAGTACTTC; V: TRBV7-7; J: TRBJ2-5; length: 15; D: TRBD2; size: -
CDR3: CASSLRTGGQETQYF; DNA: TGCGCCAGCAGCTTGAGGACAGGGGGTCAAGAGACCCAGTACTTC; V: TRBV5-1; J: TRBJ2-5; length: 15; D: TRBD1; size: -
CDR3: CASSESITGGETQYF; DNA: TGCGCCAGCAGTGAGTCGATTACGGGAGGGGAGACCCAGTACTTC; V: TRBV10-2; J: TRBJ2-5; length: 15; D: TRBD2; size: -
CDR3: CASSLGQLNEKLFF; DNA: TGTGCCAGCAGCTTAGGACAGCTTAATGAAAAACTGTTTTTT; V: TRBV11-2; J: TRBJ1-4; length: 14; D: -; size: few
CDR3: CASSLQIGLAENYEQYF; DNA: TGCGCCAGCAGCTTGCAGATAGGACTAGCGGAGAACTACGAGCAGTACTTC; V: TRBV5-1; J: TRBJ2-7; length: 17; D: TRBD2; size: -
CDR3: CASRRTSGTSYNEQFF; DNA: TGTGCCAGTAGAAGGACTAGCGGGACCTCCTACAATGAGCAGTTCTTC; V: TRBV4-2; J: TRBJ2-1; length: 16; D: TRBD2; size: -
CDR3: CASSYEGSYEQYF; DNA: TGTGCCAGCAGTTACGAGGGCTCCTACGAGCAGTACTTC; V: TRBV6-5; J: TRBJ2-7; length: 13; D: -; size: -
CDR3: CASSVIGDYGYTF; DNA: TGCGCCAGCAGCGTCATAGGGGACTATGGCTACACCTTC; V: TRBV5-1; J: TRBJ1-2; length: 13; D: -; size: -
CDR3: CASSLTANTEAFF; DNA: TGCGCCAGCAGCTTGACAGCGAACACTGAAGCTTTCTTT; V: TRBV5-1; J: TRBJ1-1; length: 13; D: -; size: once
CDR3: CASSVEDRDSATF; DNA: TGTGCCAGCAGCGTAGAAGACAGGGACTCTGCTACCTTC; V: TRBV9; J: TRBJ1-2; length: 13; D: TRBD1; size: -
CDR3: CASSLKEWDYYTGELFF; DNA: TGTGCCAGCAGCTTAAAGGAATGGGACTACTACACCGGGGAGCTGTTTTTT; V: TRBV7-2; J: TRBJ2-2; length: 17; D: TRBD2; size: -
CDR3: CASSRGMNTEAFF; DNA: TGTGCCAGCAGTCGAGGGATGAACACTGAAGCTTTCTTT; V: TRBV7-9; J: TRBJ1-1; length: 13; D: -; size: once
CDR3: CASSLFYSTDTQYF; DNA: TGTGCCAGCAGTTTGTTCTATTCCACAGATACGCAGTATTTT; V: TRBV5-6; J: TRBJ2-3; length: 14; D: -; size: -
CDR3: CASSRAQGAGTEAFF; DNA: TGCGCCAGCAGCCGAGCACAGGGGGCTGGCACTGAAGCTTTCTTT; V: TRBV5-1; J: TRBJ1-1; length: 15; D: TRBD1; size: -
CDR3: CASSVGGNGYGYTF; DNA: TGTGCCAGCAGCGTAGGAGGCAACGGCTATGGCTACACCTTC; V: TRBV9; J: TRBJ1-2; length: 14; D: -; size: -
CDR3: CASSFSSTDTQYF; DNA: TGTGCCAGCAGTTTTTCTAGCACAGATACGCAGTATTTT; V: TRBV28; J: TRBJ2-3; length: 13; D: -; size: once
CDR3: CASSRQIQETQYF; DNA: TGTGCCAGCAGTCGACAGATCCAAGAGACCCAGTACTTC; V: TRBV11-1; J: TRBJ2-5; length: 13; D: -; size: -
CDR3: CASSPDRFRSPQHF; DNA: TGTGCCAGCAGCCCCGACAGGTTTAGGTCGCCCCAGCATTTT; V: TRBV7-2; J: TRBJ1-5; length: 14; D: -; size: few
CDR3: CASSILQGAMGTDTQYF; DNA: TGTGCCAGCAGTATTCTCCAGGGGGCAATGGGCACAGATACGCAGTATTTT; V: TRBV28; J: TRBJ2-3; length: 17; D: TRBD1; size: once
CDR3: CASSPPGQAEGYTF; DNA: TGTGCCAGCAGCCCTCCTGGACAGGCCGAAGGCTACACCTTC; V: TRBV6-1; J: TRBJ1-2; length: 14; D: TRBD1; size: -
CDR3: CASSLANDRTASYEQYF; DNA: TGTGCCAGCAGCTTGGCCAACGACAGGACAGCCTCCTACGAGCAGTACTTC; V: TRBV5-5; J: TRBJ2-7; length: 17; D: -; size: -
CDR3: CASSLLGTPTGNSYEQYF; DNA: TGTGCCAGCAGTTTATTAGGAACCCCGACAGGGAATTCCTACGAGCAGTACTTC; V: TRBV28; J: TRBJ2-7; length: 18; D: TRBD1; size: -
CDR3: CSVEDRRESSYNEQFF; DNA: TGCAGCGTTGAAGATCGGCGGGAAAGCTCCTACAATGAGCAGTTCTTC; V: TRBV29-1; J: TRBJ2-1; length: 16; D: -; size: -
CDR3: CASSLAGDTQYF; DNA: TGTGCCAGCAGCTTAGCGGGGGATACGCAGTATTTT; V: TRBV11-2; J: TRBJ2-3; length: 12; D: -; size: -
CDR3: CASSLLGDRGQETQYF; DNA: TGTGCTAGCAGCCTCCTTGGGGACAGGGGCCAAGAGACCCAGTACTTC; V: TRBV7-7; J: TRBJ2-5; length: 16; D: TRBD1; size: -
CDR3: CASSPWTGGRTEAFF; DNA: TGTGCCAGCAGTCCGTGGACAGGGGGCCGGACTGAAGCTTTCTTT; V: TRBV28; J: TRBJ1-1; length: 15; D: TRBD1; size: -
CDR3: CASSEVRPGGLSSEQYF; DNA: TGTGCCAGCAGTGAAGTGCGGCCTGGGGGCCTCTCGAGCGAGCAGTACTTC; V: TRBV6-1; J: TRBJ2-7; length: 17; D: -; size: once
CDR3: CASSFVGPGGTEGDTDTQYF; DNA: TGTGCCAGCAGTTTTGTGGGGCCGGGTGGCACCGAAGGGGACACAGATACGCAGTATTTT; V: TRBV27; J: TRBJ2-3; length: 20; D: -; size: -
CDR3: CASSIRTSGEQFF; DNA: TGTGCCAGTAGTATCCGGACCTCAGGGGAGCAGTTCTTC; V: TRBV19; J: TRBJ2-1; length: 13; D: -; size: -
CDR3: CSVTGMNTEAFF; DNA: TGCAGCGTGACAGGGATGAACACTGAAGCTTTCTTT; V: TRBV29-1; J: TRBJ1-1; length: 12; D: TRBD1; size: -
CDR3: CASSRLAGEPDEQFF; DNA: TGTGCCAGCAGTCGACTAGCGGGGGAACCCGATGAGCAGTTCTTC; V: TRBV27; J: TRBJ2-1; length: 15; D: TRBD2; size: -
CDR3: CASSQRQGLTGELFF; DNA: TGCGCCAGCAGCCAGAGACAGGGATTGACCGGGGAGCTGTTTTTT; V: TRBV4-1; J: TRBJ2-2; length: 15; D: TRBD1; size: -
CDR3: CASSSGFSGEKLFF; DNA: TGTGCCAGCAGCTCCGGGTTTTCCGGGGAAAAACTGTTTTTT; V: TRBV5-6; J: TRBJ1-4; length: 14; D: -; size: -
CDR3: CASSRPPGSRFTDTQYF; DNA: TGCGCCAGCAGCCGGCCCCCCGGGAGCCGGTTCACAGATACGCAGTATTTT; V: TRBV4-1; J: TRBJ2-3; length: 17; D: -; size: -
CDR3: CAFGGGRSYTF; DNA: TGTGCCTTCGGAGGCGGGAGGAGCTACACCTTC; V: TRBV28; J: TRBJ1-2; length: 11; D: -; size: -
CDR3: CASSAGQGGMNTEAFF; DNA: TGTGCCAGCAGCGCGGGCCAGGGGGGCATGAACACTGAAGCTTTCTTT; V: TRBV11-2; J: TRBJ1-1; length: 16; D: TRBD1; size: -
CDR3: CASRSTGLAGPNTGELFF; DNA: TGTGCCAGCAGGTCCACGGGACTAGCGGGACCGAACACCGGGGAGCTGTTTTTT; V: TRBV2; J: TRBJ2-2; length: 18; D: TRBD2; size: -
CDR3: CASSIETPGDTQYF; DNA: TGTGCCAGTAGTATAGAAACGCCCGGAGATACGCAGTATTTT; V: TRBV19; J: TRBJ2-3; length: 14; D: -; size: -
CDR3: CAISESRGQRTDTQYF; DNA: TGTGCCATCAGTGAGTCGAGGGGGCAGCGCACAGATACGCAGTATTTT; V: TRBV10-3; J: TRBJ2-3; length: 16; D: TRBD1; size: -